Listed below are T cell receptor beta chains from one sample, sequenced in a study of cytomegalovirus exposure and HLA in healthy donors. Sequencing was performed with immunoSEQ multiplex PCR; in TCRdb, only in-frame clones are kept and a portion is missing. The sample has 170,000 or so clones; 77% are singletons. Sequencing was carried out using PBMCs. The receptor source for this set is a woman in her 30s in good health and CMV-seronegative. CDR3s include the opening cysteine and the closing phenylalanine or tryptophan. A D gene is named only where the DNA matches it firmly. Clone size is not always given. Where it is, it says once, few, many or a class for expanded clones.

V	size	J	D	DNA	CDR3
TRBV11-2	-	TRBJ2-7	-	TGTGCCAGCAGCTTTACAGGGTTCCACGAGCAGTACTTC	CASSFTGFHEQYF
TRBV5-4	-	TRBJ2-7	TRBD2	TGTGCCAGCAGCCCACGGACTAGCGGGAGGGCTAGGGACGAGCAGTACTTC	CASSPRTSGRARDEQYF
TRBV5-1	-	TRBJ2-4	-	TGCGCCAGCAGCTTGGAAAATCAGGCCCAAAACATTCAGTACTTC	CASSLENQAQNIQYF
TRBV7-2	few	TRBJ2-5	-	TGTGCCAGCAGCCTCTATTGGACTAACCAAGAGACCCAGTACTTC	CASSLYWTNQETQYF
TRBV9	-	TRBJ1-3	TRBD1	TGTGCCAGCAGCATACAGGGGGCTGGTGGAAACACCATATATTTT	CASSIQGAGGNTIYF
TRBV11-2	-	TRBJ1-3	TRBD1	TGTGCCAGCAGCGGACAGGCTGGAAACACCATATATTTT	CASSGQAGNTIYF
TRBV7-9	-	TRBJ2-5	TRBD2	TGTGCCAGCAGCTTAAGAGGGACTATCCAAGAGACCCAGTACTTC	CASSLRGTIQETQYF
TRBV2	-	TRBJ2-2	TRBD2	TGTGCCAGCAGAGGACTCTCGGGGGGCACCGGGGAGCTGTTTTTT	CASRGLSGGTGELFF
TRBV6-6	-	TRBJ2-7	-	TGTGCCAGCACTCCAGCCGGAGCCTACGAGCAGTACTTC	CASTPAGAYEQYF
TRBV6-5	-	TRBJ2-7	TRBD1	TGTGCCAGCAGTGGACAGGTCGCGTCCGAGCAGTACTTC	CASSGQVASEQYF
TRBV19	-	TRBJ1-4	TRBD1	TGTGCCAGTAGCCCGGGACAGCATAATGAAAAACTGTTTTTT	CASSPGQHNEKLFF
TRBV18	-	TRBJ1-2	-	TGTGCCAGCTCACCACGGTTACTCAGGGTTTCTAACTATGGCTACACCTTC	CASSPRLLRVSNYGYTF
TRBV27	-	TRBJ1-5	TRBD1	TGTGCCAGCAGTCCCGTACAGGGGCCTCAGCCCCAGCATTTT	CASSPVQGPQPQHF
TRBV5-8	-	TRBJ2-1	-	TGTGCCAGCAGCCGTAACAGGTACAATGAGCAGTTCTTC	CASSRNRYNEQFF
TRBV30	-	TRBJ2-1	-	TGTGCCTGGAGTGTAGGGAGTGAGCAGTTCTTC	CAWSVGSEQFF
TRBV7-2	few	TRBJ1-1	TRBD1	TGTGCCAGCAGCTTAGGACAGGGGAGGGCTTTCTTT	CASSLGQGRAFF
TRBV6-5	few	TRBJ2-1	-	TGTGCCAGCAGGTTGGAGGGCATGAACAATGAGCAGTTCTTC	CASRLEGMNNEQFF
TRBV30	-	TRBJ2-1	-	TGTGCCTGGAGTGTAAGGCAGGGTTTTGGCAATGAGCAGTTCTTC	CAWSVRQGFGNEQFF
TRBV5-1	-	TRBJ2-7	TRBD2	TGCGCCAGCAGCTTGGGCGGCGGGGGAAGCTCCTACGAGCAGTACTTC	CASSLGGGGSSYEQYF
TRBV6-5	-	TRBJ2-5	TRBD2	TGTGCCAGCAAACTTACTAGCGGGGGGGCGGGGACCCAGTACTTC	CASKLTSGGAGTQYF
TRBV30	-	TRBJ1-1	-	TGTGCCTGGAGTGTAAAGGAGGGGGGGGGCAGGAACACTGAAGCTTTCTTT	CAWSVKEGGGRNTEAFF
TRBV7-3	-	TRBJ1-2	TRBD1	TGTGCCAGCAGCGCCCGACAGGGTTCTGGCTACACCTTC	CASSARQGSGYTF
TRBV5-1	-	TRBJ2-1	TRBD2	TGCGCCAGCAGCCTGCCGGGACTAGCGGCTTTCAGCTCCTACAATGAGCAGTTCTTC	CASSLPGLAAFSSYNEQFF
TRBV27	-	TRBJ2-7	TRBD1	TGTGCCAGCAGTCCACAGGGGGCGAGGTCTCAAGAGCAGTACTTC	CASSPQGARSQEQYF
TRBV7-9	-	TRBJ2-2	-	TGTGCCAGCAGCTTAGCGCTAAGCACCGGGGAGCTGTTTTTT	CASSLALSTGELFF
TRBV27	-	TRBJ2-7	TRBD1	TGTGCCAGCAGCCCCGGACAGGCCTACGAGCAGTACTTC	CASSPGQAYEQYF
TRBV7-7	-	TRBJ1-2	TRBD1	TGTGCCAGCAGCCCTGGACAGGAAGATTTCTATGGCTACACCTTC	CASSPGQEDFYGYTF
TRBV6-6	-	TRBJ1-1	-	TGTGCCAGCAGTCACAGGGCCCCAGAAGCTTTCTTT	CASSHRAPEAFF
TRBV29-1	-	TRBJ2-1	TRBD2	TGCAGCGTTGAAGCCGCACGAGCGGGAGAGGGCTACAATGAGCAGTTCTTC	CSVEAARAGEGYNEQFF
TRBV6-5	-	TRBJ1-4	-	TGTGCCAGCAGAAGTCTAGGAACAAAACTGTTTTTT	CASRSLGTKLFF
TRBV30	-	TRBJ2-2	-	TGTGCCTGGAGTGTACGGGGGAGGCTTAGCACCGGGGAGCTGTTTTTT	CAWSVRGRLSTGELFF
TRBV6-5	-	TRBJ2-5	TRBD1	TGTGCCAGCAGTTACTCCTGGACAGGGCAGCAAGAGACCCAGTACTTC	CASSYSWTGQQETQYF
TRBV7-7	-	TRBJ2-2	-	TGTGCTAGCAGTTATACAGCGAACACCGGGGAGCTGTTTTTT	CASSYTANTGELFF
TRBV19	-	TRBJ1-1	-	TGTGCCAGTAGTATAGCGGAGAGCACTGAAGCTTTCTTT	CASSIAESTEAFF
TRBV7-9	-	TRBJ2-7	-	TGTTCCAGCAGCTCCCCGGTGGAGCAGTACTTC	CSSSSPVEQYF
TRBV6-1	-	TRBJ2-3	TRBD1	TGTGCCAGCAGCTTCCGGGACAGTTCCACAGATACGCAGTATTTT	CASSFRDSSTDTQYF
TRBV7-2	-	TRBJ1-5	TRBD1	TGTGCCAGCAGCCCTTCCCAGGGGGCGGTTTTCAATCAGCCCCAGCATTTT	CASSPSQGAVFNQPQHF
TRBV9	-	TRBJ2-7	-	TGTGCCAGCAGCGTAGGGGTTGAGGCGGCTGAGCAGTACTTT	CASSVGVEAAEQYF
TRBV7-8	few	TRBJ2-7	TRBD2	TGTGCCAGCAGCTTAGGGGGTAGCGGGCTTACCTACGAGCAGTACTTC	CASSLGGSGLTYEQYF
TRBV9	few	TRBJ1-4	TRBD1	TGTGCCAGCAGCGTACTGGACAGGGGAGGAGGAAAACTGTTTTTT	CASSVLDRGGGKLFF
TRBV4-1	-	TRBJ1-1	TRBD1	TGCGCCAGCAGCCAAGAAGCCATCAGAAGGGGGCGAAGCACTGAAGCTTTCTTT	CASSQEAIRRGRSTEAFF
TRBV7-8	-	TRBJ2-2	-	TGTGCCAGCAACATACAGGGCTGGAACACCGGGGAGCTGTTTTTT	CASNIQGWNTGELFF
TRBV2	-	TRBJ2-1	-	TGTGCCAGCGGACCCCCGAGGGCCGAGATTCCAATGCGGCTACAGTTCTTC	CASGPPRAEIPMRLQFF
TRBV5-6	-	TRBJ2-7	-	TGTGCCAGCAGCTTGTTTGGAGTTCATGACGAGCAGTACTTC	CASSLFGVHDEQYF
TRBV7-6	few	TRBJ1-2	TRBD1	TGTGCCAGCAGCTTAGGGCCGGGACAGGACAGCGGCTACACCTTC	CASSLGPGQDSGYTF
TRBV29-1	-	TRBJ1-1	TRBD1	TGCAGCGTCGCTACAGGGGGGACTGTAGCTTTCTTT	CSVATGGTVAFF
TRBV6-5	once	TRBJ1-5	-	TGTGCCAGCAGTTCCCCGGGAGCAGGTCCCCAGCATTTT	CASSSPGAGPQHF
TRBV7-2	-	TRBJ1-1	-	TGTGCCAGCAGCTTTCGGTTGGGGGCGAACACTGAAGCTTTCTTT	CASSFRLGANTEAFF
TRBV7-6	once	TRBJ2-7	TRBD1	TGTGCCAGCAGCTTAGCTGGGACAGGGTCGGCCTACGAGCAGTACTTC	CASSLAGTGSAYEQYF
TRBV11-1	-	TRBJ1-2	TRBD1	TGTGCCAGCAGCCCATTTACAGGGGATGATGGCTACACCTTC	CASSPFTGDDGYTF
TRBV2	few	TRBJ1-5	-	TGCGCCAGCAGTCTGGCGGATGGAGGGAGTCCCCAGCATTTT	CASSLADGGSPQHF
TRBV6-5	-	TRBJ1-1	-	TGTGCCAGCCGCGAGGAGAACACTGAAGCTTTCTTT	CASREENTEAFF
TRBV29-1	-	TRBJ2-3	-	TGCAGCTTCCGGAGGGGCAGCACAGATACGCAGTATTTT	CSFRRGSTDTQYF
TRBV10-3	-	TRBJ2-1	TRBD2	TGTGCCATCAGACGGGGGGCTAGCGGGAATTACAATGAGCAGTTCTTC	CAIRRGASGNYNEQFF
TRBV7-9	-	TRBJ1-4	-	TGTGCCAGCAGCCCGGACACAGGGAACCATGAAAAACTGTTTTTT	CASSPDTGNHEKLFF
TRBV5-6	-	TRBJ2-1	TRBD1	TGTGCCAGCAGCTGGACAGGGGGCTTCTACAATGAGCAGTTCTTC	CASSWTGGFYNEQFF
TRBV28	few	TRBJ1-1	-	TGTGCCAGCAGTTTGGCCAGGAACGAAGCTTTCTTT	CASSLARNEAFF
TRBV9	-	TRBJ2-3	TRBD2	TGTGCCAGCAGCGCTCTAGCGGGAGAGACAGATACGCAGTATTTT	CASSALAGETDTQYF
TRBV27	-	TRBJ1-6	-	TGTGCCAGCAGTCGAAAGTTGGGAGGAGAGCGTAATTCACCCCTCCACTTT	CASSRKLGGERNSPLHF